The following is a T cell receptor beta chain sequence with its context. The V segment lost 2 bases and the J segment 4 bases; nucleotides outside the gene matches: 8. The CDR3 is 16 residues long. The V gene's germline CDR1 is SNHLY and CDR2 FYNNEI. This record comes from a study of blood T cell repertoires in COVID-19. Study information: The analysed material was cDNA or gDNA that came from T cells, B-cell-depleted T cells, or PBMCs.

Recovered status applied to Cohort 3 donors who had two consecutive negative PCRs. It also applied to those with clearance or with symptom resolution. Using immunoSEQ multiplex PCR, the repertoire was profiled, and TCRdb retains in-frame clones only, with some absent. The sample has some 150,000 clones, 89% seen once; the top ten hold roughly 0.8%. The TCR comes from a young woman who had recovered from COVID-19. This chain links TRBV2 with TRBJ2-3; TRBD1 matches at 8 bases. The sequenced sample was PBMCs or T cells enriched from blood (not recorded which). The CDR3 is CASSELATGEADTQYF. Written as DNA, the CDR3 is TGTGCCAGCAGTGAATTAGCGACAGGGGAGGCAGATACGCAGTATTTT.